A selection of T cell receptor beta chains follows, all from one sample in a study of OX40 agonist ivuxolimab in advanced cancers. Some clones are missing from TCRdb's copy, which holds only in-frame ones; the method was immunoSEQ multiplex PCR. The sample includes more than 80,000 clones, approximately 91% of them seen just once. The sample in question was CD4+ or CD8+ T cells sorted from blood, obtained in a trial of the OX40 agonist ivuxolimab. These receptors were taken from an adult with an advanced solid tumor such as melanoma, head and neck, liver or kidney cancer. Both conserved end residues are part of each CDR3. A D gene is named only where the DNA matches it firmly. The size entry is marked missing in some rows and otherwise reads once, few, many or a size class.

TRBV29-1,TRBD1,TRBJ2-6,few,TGCAGCGTTGCGTTTACTCGGGACAGCTTCTCTGGGGCCAACGTCCTGACTTTC,CSVAFTRDSFSGANVLTF
TRBV5-1,.,TRBJ2-7,.,TGCGCCAGCAAGAGAGGGGCTGAGCAGTACTTC,CASKRGAEQYF
TRBV11-2,.,TRBJ1-4,.,TGTGCCAGCCGGTCGGGGGTAGGAGAAAAACTGTTTTTT,CASRSGVGEKLFF
TRBV2,.,TRBJ2-2,.,TGTGCCAGCAGGTCCTTAGGGGGGACCGGGGAGCTGTTTTTT,CASRSLGGTGELFF
TRBV7-3,TRBD2,TRBJ2-7,.,TGTGCCAGCAGCTTAGAAGCGGGAGGCTCCTACGAGCAGTACTTC,CASSLEAGGSYEQYF
TRBV9,TRBD2,TRBJ2-1,.,TGTGCCAGCAGCACCCACAGGGGTCTAGCGGGGGTTGAGCAGTTCTTC,CASSTHRGLAGVEQFF
TRBV6-6,.,TRBJ1-2,.,TGTGTCAGCAGTTACATCGACTATGGCTACACCTTC,CVSSYIDYGYTF
TRBV6-1,.,TRBJ1-2,.,TGTGCCAGCAGTGTGGAGCCCTATGGCTACACCTTC,CASSVEPYGYTF
TRBV11-2,.,TRBJ1-1,.,TGTGCCAGCAGCTCCGAGACCTTGAGGGGGGCTTTCTTT,CASSSETLRGAFF
TRBV6-5,TRBD1,TRBJ2-3,once,TGTGCCAGCAGAGGACAGGGGAGAAGCACAGATACGCAGTATTTT,CASRGQGRSTDTQYF
TRBV10-2,.,TRBJ1-2,.,TGCGCCAGCAGTGAGTCCCGAAGGAGGGTCGAAGGCTACACCTTC,CASSESRRRVEGYTF
TRBV2,.,TRBJ1-1,.,TGTGCCAGCAGTGAAGCGCTTGGCCAGCTACTGAACACTGAAGCTTTCTTT,CASSEALGQLLNTEAFF
TRBV19,TRBD2,TRBJ2-3,.,TGTGCCAGTAGTATAGCGGGGGGAAGTACTAGCACAGATACGCAGTATTTT,CASSIAGGSTSTDTQYF
TRBV29-1,TRBD1,TRBJ2-1,.,TGCAGCGTTGAGGCGGGACAGGGGGCCGCGGTCTTC,CSVEAGQGAAVF
TRBV19,.,TRBJ1-2,.,TGTGCCAGTAGTATAGGCGGACCACTGTCGTCTACGTTGGGCTACACCTTC,CASSIGGPLSSTLGYTF
TRBV7-2,.,TRBJ2-7,.,TGTGCCAGCAGCTACCTCTCCTACGAGCAGTACTTC,CASSYLSYEQYF
TRBV7-2,.,TRBJ1-1,.,TGTGCCAGCAGCTCCCCGGACAGCATGAACACTGAAGCTTTCTTT,CASSSPDSMNTEAFF
TRBV30,.,TRBJ1-1,.,TGTGCCTGTGCTTTCAGGGGTTGGGGAACTGAAGCTTTCTTT,CACAFRGWGTEAFF
TRBV19,TRBD2,TRBJ2-3,once,TGTGCCAGTAGTATAGATCTAGCGGGGGGGCCGTATACGCAGTATTTT,CASSIDLAGGPYTQYF
TRBV7-2,.,TRBJ2-3,.,TGTGCCAGCAGCTTAGCACACACAGATACGCAGTATTTT,CASSLAHTDTQYF
TRBV6-1,.,TRBJ2-1,once,TGTGCCAGCAGTGAGAATAGCGGACTTAATGAGCAGTTCTTC,CASSENSGLNEQFF
TRBV10-2,TRBD2,TRBJ2-3,.,TGCGCCAGCAGTCCTTCTAGCGGGGGACAAACAGATACGCAGTATTTT,CASSPSSGGQTDTQYF
TRBV15,TRBD1,TRBJ2-2,.,TGTGCCACCAGCAGACCCGGGACAGGTTTCACCGGGGAGCTGTTTTTT,CATSRPGTGFTGELFF
TRBV29-1,.,TRBJ2-1,.,TGCAGCGTTCTTGGGGGGGGCCTTAGGAATGAGCAGTTCTTC,CSVLGGGLRNEQFF
TRBV7-2,TRBD1,TRBJ1-2,.,TGTGCCAGCAGCTTAGGGCGACAGGGGCCGTTGTGGGGTGGCTACACCTTC,CASSLGRQGPLWGGYTF
TRBV7-2,TRBD1,TRBJ1-3,once,TGTGCCAGCAGCCGACAGGGCAGCTCTGGAAACACCATATATTTT,CASSRQGSSGNTIYF